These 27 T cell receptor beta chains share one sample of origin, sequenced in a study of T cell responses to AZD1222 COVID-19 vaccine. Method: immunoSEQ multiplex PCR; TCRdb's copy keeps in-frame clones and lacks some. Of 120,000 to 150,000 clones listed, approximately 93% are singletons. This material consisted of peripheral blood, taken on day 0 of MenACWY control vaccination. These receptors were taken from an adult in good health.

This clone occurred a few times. As DNA, the CDR3 is TGTGCCAGCAGTTTAACCGACTCAACTAATGAAAAACTGTTTTTT. It yields the protein CASSLTDSTNEKLFF. The J gene is TRBJ1-4, the V gene TRBV28, with no clear D. CDR1 is MDHEN and CDR2 is SYDVKM in the germline V gene. The V gene lost 2 bases and the J gene lost 0 bases, with 7 bases spanning the gap. This CDR3 region has 15 residues.

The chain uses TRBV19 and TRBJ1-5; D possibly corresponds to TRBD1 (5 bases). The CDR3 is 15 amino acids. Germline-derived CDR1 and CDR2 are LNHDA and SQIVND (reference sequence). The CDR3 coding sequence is TGTGCTTGTAACAGTAACCGGGACGGTAATCAGCCCCAGCATTTT. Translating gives CACNSNRDGNQPQHF.

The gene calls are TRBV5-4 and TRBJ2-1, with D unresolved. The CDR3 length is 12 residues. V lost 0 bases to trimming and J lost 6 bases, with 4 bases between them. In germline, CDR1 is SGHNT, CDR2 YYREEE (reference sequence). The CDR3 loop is CASSLEINEQFF. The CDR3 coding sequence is TGTGCCAGCAGCTTGGAGATCAATGAGCAGTTCTTC.

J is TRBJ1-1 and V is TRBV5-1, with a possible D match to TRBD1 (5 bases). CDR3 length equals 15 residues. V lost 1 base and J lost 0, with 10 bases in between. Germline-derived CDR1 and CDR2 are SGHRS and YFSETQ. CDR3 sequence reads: CASSLRGRMNTEAFF. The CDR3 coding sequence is TGCGCCAGCAGCTTGAGGGGCAGGATGAACACTGAAGCTTTCTTT. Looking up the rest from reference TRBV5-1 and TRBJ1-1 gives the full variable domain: KAGVTQTPRYLIKTRGQQVTLSCSPISGHRSVSWYQQTPGQGLQFLFEYFSETQRNKGNFPGRFSGRQFSNSRSEMNVSTLELGDSALYLCASSLRGRMNTEAFFGQGTRLTVV.

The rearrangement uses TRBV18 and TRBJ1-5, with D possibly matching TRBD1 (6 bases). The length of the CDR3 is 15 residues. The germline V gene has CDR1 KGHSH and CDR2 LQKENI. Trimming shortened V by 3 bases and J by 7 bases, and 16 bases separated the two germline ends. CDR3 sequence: CASSPASVGGQPQHF. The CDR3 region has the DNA TGTGCCAGCTCACCCGCCTCCGTCGGGGGCCAGCCCCAGCATTTT. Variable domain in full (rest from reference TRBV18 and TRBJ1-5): NAGVMQNPRHLVRRRGQEARLRCSPMKGHSHVYWYRQLPEEGLKFMVYLQKENIIDESGMPKERFSAEFPKEGPSILRIQQVVRGDSAAYFCASSPASVGGQPQHFGDGTRLSIL.

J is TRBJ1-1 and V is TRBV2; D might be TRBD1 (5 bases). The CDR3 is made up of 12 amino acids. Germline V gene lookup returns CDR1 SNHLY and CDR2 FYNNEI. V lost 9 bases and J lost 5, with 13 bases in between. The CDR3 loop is CASKRGWTEAFF. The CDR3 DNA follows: TGTGCCAGTAAAAGGGGATGGACTGAAGCTTTCTTT.

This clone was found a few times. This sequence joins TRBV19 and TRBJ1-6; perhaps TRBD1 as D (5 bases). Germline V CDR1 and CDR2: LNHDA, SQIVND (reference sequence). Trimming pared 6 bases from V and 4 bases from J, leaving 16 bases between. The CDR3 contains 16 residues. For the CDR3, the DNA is TGTGCCAGTAGCGTAACCACCGGGACTTATAATTCACCCCTCCACTTT. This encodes CASSVTTGTYNSPLHF.

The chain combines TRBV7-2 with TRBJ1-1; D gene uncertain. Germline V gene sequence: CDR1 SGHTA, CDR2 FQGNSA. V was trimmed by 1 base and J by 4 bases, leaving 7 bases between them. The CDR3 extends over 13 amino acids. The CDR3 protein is CASSLERRTEAFF. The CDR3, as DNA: TGTGCCAGCAGCTTAGAGCGTCGCACTGAAGCTTTCTTT.

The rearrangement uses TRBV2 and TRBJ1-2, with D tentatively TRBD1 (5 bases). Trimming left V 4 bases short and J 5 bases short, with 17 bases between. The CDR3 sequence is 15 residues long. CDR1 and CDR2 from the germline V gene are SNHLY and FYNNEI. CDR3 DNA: TGTGCCAGCAGTGCTAGGATTACAGGTCTATATGGCTACACCTTC. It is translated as CASSARITGLYGYTF.

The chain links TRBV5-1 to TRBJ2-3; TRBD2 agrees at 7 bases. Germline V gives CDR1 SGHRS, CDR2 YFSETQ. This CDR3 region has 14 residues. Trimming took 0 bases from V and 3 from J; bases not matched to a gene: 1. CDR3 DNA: TGCGCCAGCAGCTTGGACGGGAGGACAGATACGCAGTATTTT. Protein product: CASSLDGRTDTQYF.

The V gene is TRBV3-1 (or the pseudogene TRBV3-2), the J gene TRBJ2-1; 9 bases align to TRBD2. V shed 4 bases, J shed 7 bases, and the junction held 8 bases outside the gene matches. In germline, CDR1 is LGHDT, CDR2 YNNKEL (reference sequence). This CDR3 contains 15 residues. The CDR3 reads CASSPPSGIPNEQFF. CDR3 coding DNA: TGTGCCAGCAGCCCCCCTAGCGGGATCCCTAATGAGCAGTTCTTC.

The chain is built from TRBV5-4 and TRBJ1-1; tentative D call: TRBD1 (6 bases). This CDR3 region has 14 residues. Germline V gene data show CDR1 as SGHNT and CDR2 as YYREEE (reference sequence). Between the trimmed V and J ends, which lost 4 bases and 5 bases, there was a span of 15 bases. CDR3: CASSGGGAGTEAFF. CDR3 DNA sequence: TGTGCCAGCAGCGGTGGGGGGGCTGGGACTGAAGCTTTCTTT.

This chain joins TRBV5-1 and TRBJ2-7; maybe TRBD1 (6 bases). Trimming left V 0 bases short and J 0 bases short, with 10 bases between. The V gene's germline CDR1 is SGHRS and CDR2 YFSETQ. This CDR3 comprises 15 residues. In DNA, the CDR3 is TGCGCCAGCAGCTTGGACTGGACAGTCTCCTACGAGCAGTACTTC. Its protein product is CASSLDWTVSYEQYF.

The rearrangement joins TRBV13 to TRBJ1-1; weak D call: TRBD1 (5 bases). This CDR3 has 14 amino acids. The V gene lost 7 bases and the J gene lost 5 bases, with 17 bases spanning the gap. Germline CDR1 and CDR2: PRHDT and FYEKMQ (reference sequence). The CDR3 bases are TGTGCCAGCAACGACAGAAAGAGGTTGACTGAAGCTTTCTTT. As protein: CASNDRKRLTEAFF.

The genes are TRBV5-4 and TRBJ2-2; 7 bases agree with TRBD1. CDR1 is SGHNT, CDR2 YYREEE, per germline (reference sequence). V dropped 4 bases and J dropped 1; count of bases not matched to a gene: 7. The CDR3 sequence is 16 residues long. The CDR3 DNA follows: TGTGCCAGCAGCGCGATACAGGGGATGAACACCGGGGAGCTGTTTTTT. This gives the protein CASSAIQGMNTGELFF.

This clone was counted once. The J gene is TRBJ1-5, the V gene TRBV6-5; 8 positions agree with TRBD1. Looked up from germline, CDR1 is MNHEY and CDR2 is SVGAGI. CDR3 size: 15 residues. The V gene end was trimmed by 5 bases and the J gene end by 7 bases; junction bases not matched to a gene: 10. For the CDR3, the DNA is TGTGCCAGCAGTCTCTCGGACAGGGCTAAGCAGCCCCAGCATTTT. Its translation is CASSLSDRAKQPQHF.

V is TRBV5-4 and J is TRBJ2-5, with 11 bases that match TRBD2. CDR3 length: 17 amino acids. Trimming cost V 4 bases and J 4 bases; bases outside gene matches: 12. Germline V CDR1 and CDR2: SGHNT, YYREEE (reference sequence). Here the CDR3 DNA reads TGTGCCAGCAGCGATATTAGATTTAGCGGGAGGGGAGAGACCCAGTACTTC. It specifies CASSDIRFSGRGETQYF.

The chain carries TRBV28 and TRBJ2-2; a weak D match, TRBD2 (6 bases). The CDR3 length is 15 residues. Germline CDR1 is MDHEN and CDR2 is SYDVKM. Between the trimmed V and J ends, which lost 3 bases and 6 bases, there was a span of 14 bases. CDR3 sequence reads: CASSFSLTGAGELFF. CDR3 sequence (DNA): TGTGCCAGCAGTTTTTCCCTCACGGGGGCCGGGGAGCTGTTTTTT. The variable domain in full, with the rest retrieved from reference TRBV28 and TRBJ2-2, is DVKVTQSSRYLVKRTGEKVFLECVQDMDHENMFWYRQDPGLGLRLIYFSYDVKMKEKGDIPEGYSVSREKKERFSLILESASTNQTSMYLCASSFSLTGAGELFFGEGSRLTVL.

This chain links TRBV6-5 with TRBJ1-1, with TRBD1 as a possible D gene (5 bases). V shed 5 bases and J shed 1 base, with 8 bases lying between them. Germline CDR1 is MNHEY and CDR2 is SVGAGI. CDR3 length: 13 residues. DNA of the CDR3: TGTGCCAGCAGTCCGCAGGGGAACACTGAAGCTTTCTTT. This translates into CASSPQGNTEAFF.

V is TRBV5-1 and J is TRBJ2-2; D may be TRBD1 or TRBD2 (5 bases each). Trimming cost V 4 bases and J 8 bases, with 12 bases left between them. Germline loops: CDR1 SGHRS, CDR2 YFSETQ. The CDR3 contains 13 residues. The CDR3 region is CASSPIGGGELFF. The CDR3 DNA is TGCGCCAGCAGCCCGATTGGGGGAGGGGAGCTGTTTTTT.

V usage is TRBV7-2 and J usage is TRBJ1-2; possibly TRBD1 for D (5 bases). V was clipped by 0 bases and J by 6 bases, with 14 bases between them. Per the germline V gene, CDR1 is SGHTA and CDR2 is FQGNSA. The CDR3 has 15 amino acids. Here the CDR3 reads CASSLAGRVWDGYTF. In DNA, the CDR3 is TGTGCCAGCAGCTTAGCGGGCAGGGTGTGGGATGGCTACACCTTC.

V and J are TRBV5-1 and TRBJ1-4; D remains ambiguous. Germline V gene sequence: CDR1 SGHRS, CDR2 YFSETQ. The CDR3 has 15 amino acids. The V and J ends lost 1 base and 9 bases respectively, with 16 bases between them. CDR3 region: CASSLSPRERQKLFF. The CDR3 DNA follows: TGCGCCAGCAGCTTGAGTCCCCGGGAGAGGCAAAAACTGTTTTTT.

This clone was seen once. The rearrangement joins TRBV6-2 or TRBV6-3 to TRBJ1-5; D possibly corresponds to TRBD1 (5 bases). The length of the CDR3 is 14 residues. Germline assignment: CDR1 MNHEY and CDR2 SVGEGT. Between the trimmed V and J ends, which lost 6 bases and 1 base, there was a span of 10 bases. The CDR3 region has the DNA TGTGCCAGCAGCATGGGGCTAAGCAATCAGCCCCAGCATTTT. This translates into CASSMGLSNQPQHF.

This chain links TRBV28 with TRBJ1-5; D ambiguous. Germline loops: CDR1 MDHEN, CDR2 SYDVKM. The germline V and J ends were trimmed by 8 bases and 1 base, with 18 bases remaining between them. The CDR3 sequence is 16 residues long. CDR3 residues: CASGPRGHLSNQPQHF. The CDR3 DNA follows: TGTGCCAGCGGCCCCCGGGGTCATTTAAGCAATCAGCCCCAGCATTTT. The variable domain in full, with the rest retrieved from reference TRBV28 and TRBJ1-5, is DVKVTQSSRYLVKRTGEKVFLECVQDMDHENMFWYRQDPGLGLRLIYFSYDVKMKEKGDIPEGYSVSREKKERFSLILESASTNQTSMYLCASGPRGHLSNQPQHFGDGTRLSIL.

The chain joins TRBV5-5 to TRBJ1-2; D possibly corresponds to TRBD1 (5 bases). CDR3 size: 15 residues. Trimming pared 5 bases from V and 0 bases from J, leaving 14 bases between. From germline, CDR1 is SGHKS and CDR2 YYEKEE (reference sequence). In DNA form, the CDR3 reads TGTGCCAGCAGTTGGGGCAGGGCGGCTAACTATGGCTACACCTTC. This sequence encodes CASSWGRAANYGYTF.

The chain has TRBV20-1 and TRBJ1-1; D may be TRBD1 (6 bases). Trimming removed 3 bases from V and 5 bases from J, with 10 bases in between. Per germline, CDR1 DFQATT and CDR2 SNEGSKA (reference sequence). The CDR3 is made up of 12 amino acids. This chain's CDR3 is CSASTGRTEAFF. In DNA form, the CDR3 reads TGCAGTGCTAGTACAGGGAGGACTGAAGCTTTCTTT.

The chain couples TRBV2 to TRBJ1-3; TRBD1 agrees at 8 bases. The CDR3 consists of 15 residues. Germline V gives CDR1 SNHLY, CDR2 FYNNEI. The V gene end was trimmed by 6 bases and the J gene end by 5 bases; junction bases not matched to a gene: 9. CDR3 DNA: TGTGCCAGCAGCGCTCAGGGGGCGCTGAGAAACACCATATATTTT. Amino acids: CASSAQGALRNTIYF. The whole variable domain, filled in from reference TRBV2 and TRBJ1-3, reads EPEVTQTPSHQVTQMGQEVILRCVPISNHLYFYWYRQILGQKVEFLVSFYNNEISEKSEIFDDQFSVERPDGSNFTLKIRSTKLEDSAMYFCASSAQGALRNTIYFGEGSWLTVV.